The 8 T cell receptor beta chains below come from one sample, sequenced in a study of radiation and T cells in renal cell carcinoma. Regarding time point: baseline pretreatment blood. The treatment: 15 Gy SBRT to primary tumor, nephrectomy 4 weeks later. Profiling relied on immunoSEQ multiplex PCR, and the TCRdb table lists in-frame clones only, not all of them. This table holds more than 95,000 clones, roughly 80% found once. The sequenced sample was blood, obtained from a patient whose treatment included radiotherapy and nephrectomy. The receptor source for this set is a woman aged 60-75 years with renal cell carcinoma.

This clone has just a few counts. V gene TRBV7-3 combines with J gene TRBJ2-3, with D possibly being TRBD1 or TRBD2 (5 bases each). The ends were cut back, 4 bases at V and 2 bases at J, with 16 bases in the middle. CDR1 is SGHTA, CDR2 FQGTGA, per germline. This CDR3 is built from 16 residues. CDR3 residues: CASSSQGKGTTDTQYF. The CDR3 bases are TGTGCCAGCAGCTCCCAGGGAAAAGGGACCACAGATACGCAGTATTTT.

V and J are TRBV28 and TRBJ1-1; 9 bases line up with TRBD1. Trimming cost V 1 base and J 5 bases; bases outside gene matches: 14. The CDR3 runs to 18 residues. Germline assignment: CDR1 MDHEN and CDR2 SYDVKM. The CDR3 DNA reads as TGTGCCAGCAGTTTATATCCCCGACCGACAGGGGGGAAAACTGAAGCTTTCTTT. Its translation is CASSLYPRPTGGKTEAFF. The variable domain in full, completed from reference TRBV28 and TRBJ1-1, reads DVKVTQSSRYLVKRTGEKVFLECVQDMDHENMFWYRQDPGLGLRLIYFSYDVKMKEKGDIPEGYSVSREKKERFSLILESASTNQTSMYLCASSLYPRPTGGKTEAFFGQGTRLTVV.

This clone was recorded only once. The V call is TRBV6-6, the J call TRBJ2-7; the D is unclear. CDR1 MNHNY and CDR2 SVGAGI come from the germline V gene (reference sequence). The CDR3 has 11 residues. Trimming removed 4 bases at V and 3 bases at J, with 4 bases between. The CDR3 sequence is CASSWNYEQYF. The CDR3 region has the DNA TGTGCCAGCAGTTGGAACTACGAGCAGTACTTC.

V is TRBV5-1 and J is TRBJ2-7, with 7 bases lining up with TRBD1. The J segment lost 0 bases and the V segment lost 3 bases, leaving 9 bases of the junction unmatched. CDR3 length equals 16 residues. Germline CDR1 reads SGHRS; CDR2 reads YFSETQ. The CDR3 DNA reads TGCGCCAGCAGCTCGGGTGGGACAGCAGACTCCTACGAGCAGTACTTC. Encoded protein: CASSSGGTADSYEQYF.

The rearrangement joins TRBV2 to TRBJ2-7; 10 positions match TRBD1. The CDR3 loop spans 15 amino acids. Germline CDR1 reads SNHLY; CDR2 reads FYNNEI. V was pared by 6 bases and J by 1 base, with 6 bases of the junction left unmatched. CDR3 residues: CASRIRTGGSYEQYF. The CDR3 nucleotides read TGTGCCAGCAGAATCAGGACAGGGGGGTCCTACGAGCAGTACTTC. Combining the CDR3 with reference TRBV2 and TRBJ2-7 gives the whole variable domain EPEVTQTPSHQVTQMGQEVILRCVPISNHLYFYWYRQILGQKVEFLVSFYNNEISEKSEIFDDQFSVERPDGSNFTLKIRSTKLEDSAMYFCASRIRTGGSYEQYFGPGTRLTVT.

The CDR3 spells CASTWGSGGSYEQYF. CDR3 in DNA: TGTGCCAGCACTTGGGGTAGCGGTGGCTCCTACGAGCAGTACTTC. The rearrangement links TRBV6-6 to TRBJ2-7, with a possible D match to TRBD2 (6 bases). Germline V gene lookup returns CDR1 MNHNY and CDR2 SVGAGI (reference sequence). The CDR3 is 15 residues long. V lost 7 bases and J lost 0, with 16 bases in between.

The sample holds many counts of this clone. The chain employs TRBV6-5 and TRBJ1-1; the D is unclear. Per the germline V gene, CDR1 is MNHEY and CDR2 is SVGAGI. The CDR3 contains 13 residues. Trimming took 7 bases from V and 1 from J, leaving 10 bases between them. CDR3 sequence (DNA): TGTGCCAGCAAGGTTTACGGGAACACTGAAGCTTTCTTT. Protein sequence: CASKVYGNTEAFF.

This clone was recorded once. The rearrangement links TRBV5-1 to TRBJ2-2, with D perhaps TRBD2 (6 bases). V was shortened by 3 bases and J by 4 bases, with 7 bases between the two germline ends. The CDR3 length is 13 residues. Germline V gene data show CDR1 as SGHRS and CDR2 as YFSETQ. For the CDR3, the DNA is TGCGCCAGCAGCTGGGGGGTCACCGGGGAGCTGTTTTTT. Translation: CASSWGVTGELFF.